The sequence of this T cell receptor (beta chain) was determined in a study of cytomegalovirus exposure and HLA in healthy donors. Study results and caveats: Sequencing probably produced one cluster of sequence variants that were highly shared.

A multiplex PCR was run with 60 Vbeta primers and 13 Jbeta primers. The assay was immunoSEQ multiplex PCR, and TCRdb's table has in-frame clones only and misses some. The table lists about 180,000 clones, roughly 83% of them singletons, with under 0.4% in the top ten. From germline, CDR1 is MGHRA and CDR2 YSYEKL. The CDR3 is 18 residues long. Trimming left V 7 bases short and J 1 base short, with 20 bases between. As concerns this clone: Its antigen is as yet unknown.

This receptor was obtained from a boy between 2 and 10 years old in good health and CMV-seronegative. The sample consisted of PBMCs. The chain carries TRBV4-1 and TRBJ2-6; maybe TRBD2 (6 bases). CDR3 sequence: CASTWVGDSGSGANVLTF. As DNA, the CDR3 is TGCGCCAGCACCTGGGTTGGGGACTCCGGATCTGGGGCCAACGTCCTGACTTTC.